Each of the 21 T cell receptor beta chains below was sequenced from the same sample in a study of Graves' ophthalmopathy and Graves' hyperthyroidism. For repertoire sequencing, the TCR beta CDR3 regions were amplified from RNA transcripts. Following a first-round RT-PCR that used HTBI primers, a second-round multiplex PCR was carried out. TCRdb recomputed calls from the multiplex PCR reads with MiXCR, one row per CDR3 protein. This sample has 150,000 to 200,000 distinct CDR3 sequences, with roughly two fifths found just once. The sequenced sample was peripheral blood. All receptors derive from a man aged 25 to 40 with Graves' ophthalmopathy.

The chain joins TRBV12-3 or TRBV12-4 to TRBJ2-7; TRBD2 matches at 8 bases. After removal of 2 bases from V and 3 bases from J, the junction contained 6 bases not matched to a gene. This CDR3 is built from 15 residues. CDR3 loop: CASSLLGRALYEQYF. The CDR3 region has the DNA TGTGCCAGCAGTTTACTCGGGAGGGCCCTCTACGAGCAGTACTTC.

This clonotype was picked up many times. This chain connects TRBV12-3 or TRBV12-4 to TRBJ2-5; D call uncertain. V lost 5 bases to trimming and J lost 2 bases, with 9 bases between them. The CDR3 is 13 residues long. The CDR3 DNA sequence: TGTGCCAGCAGTGTAGGCAGTCAAGAGACCCAGTACTTC. Amino acids: CASSVGSQETQYF.

The genes are TRBV5-1 and TRBJ1-1, with no clear D. This CDR3 has 15 residues. The germline V gene encodes CDR1 SGHRS and CDR2 YFSETQ. V lost 3 bases and J lost 1, with 13 bases in between. The CDR3 here is CASSSQAAANTEAFF. CDR3 nucleotides: TGCGCCAGCAGCTCCCAAGCAGCAGCGAACACTGAAGCTTTCTTT.

This clonotype was seen at least ten times. CDR3 amino acids: CSADYRENGYTF. CDR3 in DNA: TGCAGTGCTGATTACCGGGAGAACGGCTACACCTTC. V usage is TRBV20-1 and J usage is TRBJ1-2; D remains ambiguous. Trimming cost V 5 bases and J 8 bases, with 15 bases left between them. This CDR3 is built from 12 residues. The germline CDR1 and CDR2 sequences are DFQATT and SNEGSKA (reference sequence).

This clonotype came up many times. V is TRBV7-2 and J is TRBJ1-2; maybe TRBD1 (5 bases). The germline V gene has CDR1 SGHTA and CDR2 FQGNSA. The ends were cut back, 8 bases at V and 3 bases at J, with 10 bases in the middle. The CDR3 totals 12 residues. CDR3 coding DNA: TGTGCCAGCGGGGGTGGGGACTATGGCTACACCTTC. Its protein product is CASGGGDYGYTF.

This clonotype was seen at least ten times. The chain links TRBV7-2 to TRBJ1-2, with D possibly matching TRBD1 (5 bases). Trimming shortened V by 3 bases and J by 2 bases, and 13 bases separated the two germline ends. Germline V gives CDR1 SGHTA, CDR2 FQGNSA. There are 15 residues in the CDR3. Here the CDR3 DNA reads TGTGCCAGCAGCTTTTTTACGGGGCGGAACTATGGCTACACCTTC. It specifies CASSFFTGRNYGYTF. The full variable domain, completed using reference TRBV7-2 and TRBJ1-2, is GAGVSQSPSNKVTEKGKDVELRCDPISGHTALYWYRQSLGQGLEFLIYFQGNSAPDKSGLPSDRFSAERTGGSVSTLTIQRTQQEDSAVYLCASSFFTGRNYGYTFGSGTRLTVV.

This clonotype was observed at least ten times. This chain joins TRBV6-5 and TRBJ1-5; 8 positions match TRBD1. This CDR3 has 15 amino acids. The trim removed 0 bases at V and 3 bases at J, leaving 1 base unmatched. Per germline, CDR1 MNHEY and CDR2 SVGAGI. As DNA, the CDR3 is TGTGCCAGCAGTTACTCGGGACAGGACAATCAGCCCCAGCATTTT. It translates to CASSYSGQDNQPQHF.

This clonotype was seen ten or more times. The rearrangement links TRBV6-2 or TRBV6-3 to TRBJ2-2; tentative D call: TRBD2 (6 bases). V lost 2 bases and J lost 1, with 11 bases in between. The CDR3 is made up of 16 amino acids. Looked up from germline, CDR1 is MNHEY and CDR2 is SVGEGT. The DNA for the CDR3 is TGTGCCAGCAGTTACCACGGGACTGGGAACACCGGGGAGCTGTTTTTT. It is translated as CASSYHGTGNTGELFF.

There are a few counts of this clonotype. V usage is TRBV27 and J usage is TRBJ2-5, with a weak D call TRBD2 (5 bases). Germline CDR1 MNHEY, CDR2 SMNVEV (reference sequence). Trimming stripped 3 bases from V and 5 bases from J, with 10 bases between. CDR3 length equals 13 residues. This CDR3 reads CASSFGMGETQYF. The CDR3 DNA sequence: TGTGCCAGCAGTTTCGGGATGGGCGAGACCCAGTACTTC.

This chain uses TRBV7-2 with TRBJ1-1; maybe TRBD1 (5 bases). The CDR3 is 15 amino acids. CDR1 and CDR2 (germline): SGHTA, FQGNSA. Trimming cost V 0 bases and J 0 bases, with 8 bases left between them. CDR3 residues: CASSLAQQVNTEAFF. CDR3 DNA: TGTGCCAGCAGCTTAGCCCAACAGGTGAACACTGAAGCTTTCTTT. Looking up the rest from reference TRBV7-2 and TRBJ1-1 gives the full variable domain: GAGVSQSPSNKVTEKGKDVELRCDPISGHTALYWYRQSLGQGLEFLIYFQGNSAPDKSGLPSDRFSAERTGGSVSTLTIQRTQQEDSAVYLCASSLAQQVNTEAFFGQGTRLTVV.

The V and J genes are TRBV10-3 and TRBJ2-6, with D perhaps given as TRBD1 or TRBD2 (5 bases each). The length of the CDR3 is 15 residues. Looked up from germline, CDR1 is ENHRY and CDR2 is SYGVKD. Trimming left V 7 bases short and J 4 bases short, with 14 bases between. In DNA, the CDR3 is TGTGCCATCAACTCGAGGGGCGTCGGGGCCAACGTCCTGACTTTC. This encodes CAINSRGVGANVLTF.

In this sample, this clonotype turned up many times. The chain joins TRBV6-2 or TRBV6-3 to TRBJ1-5, with D uncertain. The CDR3 covers 12 residues. Germline lookup yields CDR1 MNHEY and CDR2 SVGEGT. V lost 8 bases to trimming and J lost 5 bases, with 10 bases between them. The CDR3 loop reads CASAAPYQPQHF. In DNA form, the CDR3 reads TGTGCCAGCGCCGCGCCGTATCAGCCCCAGCATTTT.

The J gene is TRBJ2-2, the V gene TRBV6-2 or TRBV6-3, with D tentatively TRBD2 (6 bases). The V gene lost 6 bases and the J gene lost 4 bases, with 18 bases spanning the gap. Per the germline V gene, CDR1 is MNHEY and CDR2 is SVGEGT. The length of the CDR3 is 16 residues. The CDR3 sequence is CASRRLRSGVTGELFF. For the CDR3, the DNA is TGTGCCAGCAGGAGGTTACGGTCGGGAGTCACCGGGGAGCTGTTTTTT.

This clonotype was observed at least ten times. The chain recombines TRBV6-2 or TRBV6-3 with TRBJ1-1; possibly TRBD1 for D (5 bases). CDR3 length: 16 residues. The germline V and J ends were trimmed by 5 bases and 4 bases, with 20 bases remaining between them. Per the germline V gene, CDR1 is MNHEY and CDR2 is SVGEGT. The CDR3 nucleotides are TGTGCCAGCAGTCACGCAGGGTTTCGGGGGGGCACTGAAGCTTTCTTT. The encoded protein is CASSHAGFRGGTEAFF.

This clonotype showed up many times. The chain recombines TRBV6-5 with TRBJ2-7, with D maybe TRBD2 (5 bases). Germline V lookup: CDR1 MNHEY, CDR2 SVGAGI. The CDR3 has 15 residues. With 0 bases removed from V and 5 bases from J, the gap between germline ends came to 14 bases. The CDR3 is CASSYSRRLGDEQYF. CDR3 in DNA: TGTGCCAGCAGTTACTCTAGACGGTTGGGAGACGAGCAGTACTTC.

This clonotype was recorded many times. The chain links TRBV6-2 or TRBV6-3 to TRBJ2-6; TRBD1 is a possible D gene (6 bases). Germline CDR1 MNHEY, CDR2 SVGEGT. V dropped 4 bases and J dropped 0 bases, with 16 bases sitting between them. There are 18 residues in the CDR3. The CDR3 sequence: CASSFYSQGNSGANVLTF. In DNA, the CDR3 is TGTGCCAGCAGTTTTTACAGCCAGGGGAACTCTGGGGCCAACGTCCTGACTTTC.

The rearrangement uses TRBV6-2 or TRBV6-3 and TRBJ2-7; D remains unclear. Germline assignment: CDR1 MNHEY and CDR2 SVGEGT. The V end was cut by 4 bases, the J end by 0 bases, with 10 bases between. This CDR3 region has 14 residues. CDR3 bases: TGTGCCAGCAGTTCCCAGAAAAACTCCTACGAGCAGTACTTC. Its protein product is CASSSQKNSYEQYF.

The V call is TRBV7-9, the J call TRBJ1-1, with a weak D call TRBD1 (5 bases). Looked up from germline, CDR1 is SEHNR and CDR2 is FQNEAQ (reference sequence). The length of the CDR3 is 15 residues. V was pared by 1 base and J by 2 bases, with 11 bases between. The CDR3 loop is CASSLGHQGNTEAFF. The DNA of the CDR3 is TGTGCCAGCAGCTTAGGCCACCAGGGAAACACTGAAGCTTTCTTT.

This clonotype was counted at least ten times. This chain uses TRBV27 with TRBJ1-5; TRBD1 aligns across 10 bases. After removal of 6 bases from V and 7 bases from J, the junction contained 0 bases not matched to a gene. This CDR3 contains 12 residues. CDR1 is MNHEY, CDR2 SMNVEV, per germline (reference sequence). The chain's CDR3 is CASRTGGQPQHF. The CDR3 region has the DNA TGTGCCAGCAGGACAGGGGGCCAGCCCCAGCATTTT.

This clonotype showed up just once. The chain couples TRBV9 to TRBJ2-2; D unclear. Germline CDR1 SGDLS, CDR2 YYNGEE. The CDR3 has 15 amino acids. The V end was cut by 4 bases, the J end by 6 bases, with 16 bases between. The CDR3 loop is CASSLDSPLAGELFF. Written as DNA, the CDR3 is TGTGCCAGCAGCCTCGATTCGCCGCTAGCCGGGGAGCTGTTTTTT.

This clonotype has ten or more counts. The chain carries TRBV30 and TRBJ2-7; D is uncertain. The germline V gene encodes CDR1 GTSNPN and CDR2 SVGIG (reference sequence). The CDR3 runs to 14 residues. Trimming stripped 0 bases from V and 3 bases from J, with 12 bases between. CDR3 nucleotide sequence: TGTGCCTGGAGTGTAAGCTCGGGTCTCTACGAGCAGTACTTC. Translated: CAWSVSSGLYEQYF.